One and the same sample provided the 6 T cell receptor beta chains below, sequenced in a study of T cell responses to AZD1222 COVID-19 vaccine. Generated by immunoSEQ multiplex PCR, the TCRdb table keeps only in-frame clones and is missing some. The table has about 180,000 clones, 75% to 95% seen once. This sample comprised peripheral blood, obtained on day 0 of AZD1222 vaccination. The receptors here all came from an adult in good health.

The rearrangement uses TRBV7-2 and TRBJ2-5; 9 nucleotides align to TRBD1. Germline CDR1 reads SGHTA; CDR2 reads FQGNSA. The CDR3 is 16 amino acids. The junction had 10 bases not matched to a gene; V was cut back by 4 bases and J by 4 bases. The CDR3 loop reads CASSSTGTGFGETQYF. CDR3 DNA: TGTGCCAGCAGCTCCACCGGGACAGGGTTTGGAGAGACCCAGTACTTC.

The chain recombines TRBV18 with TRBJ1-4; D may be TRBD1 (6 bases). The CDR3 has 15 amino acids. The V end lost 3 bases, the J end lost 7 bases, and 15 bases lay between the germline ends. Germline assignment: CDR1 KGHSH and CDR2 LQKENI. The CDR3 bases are TGTGCCAGCTCACCTCGGACAGTAGACAGTGAAAAACTGTTTTTT. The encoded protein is CASSPRTVDSEKLFF. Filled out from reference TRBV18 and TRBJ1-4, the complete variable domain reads NAGVMQNPRHLVRRRGQEARLRCSPMKGHSHVYWYRQLPEEGLKFMVYLQKENIIDESGMPKERFSAEFPKEGPSILRIQQVVRGDSAAYFCASSPRTVDSEKLFFGSGTQLSVL.

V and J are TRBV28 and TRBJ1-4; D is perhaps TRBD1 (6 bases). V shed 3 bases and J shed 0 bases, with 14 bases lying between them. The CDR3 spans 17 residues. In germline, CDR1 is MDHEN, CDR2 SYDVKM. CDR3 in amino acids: CASSFSGPGATNEKLFF. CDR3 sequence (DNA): TGTGCCAGCAGTTTCTCTGGCCCAGGGGCAACTAATGAAAAACTGTTTTTT. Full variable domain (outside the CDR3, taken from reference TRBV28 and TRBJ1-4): DVKVTQSSRYLVKRTGEKVFLECVQDMDHENMFWYRQDPGLGLRLIYFSYDVKMKEKGDIPEGYSVSREKKERFSLILESASTNQTSMYLCASSFSGPGATNEKLFFGSGTQLSVL.

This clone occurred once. The CDR3 sequence is CASSLGGPMTYEQYF. CDR3 nucleotide sequence: TGTGCCAGCAGCTTAGGGGGACCCATGACCTACGAGCAGTACTTC. The chain combines TRBV11-3 with TRBJ2-7; D may be TRBD1 or TRBD2 (5 bases each). Germline values: CDR1 SGHNT, CDR2 YENEEA. The CDR3 extends over 15 amino acids. Between the trimmed V and J ends, which lost 1 base and 2 bases, there was a span of 12 bases.

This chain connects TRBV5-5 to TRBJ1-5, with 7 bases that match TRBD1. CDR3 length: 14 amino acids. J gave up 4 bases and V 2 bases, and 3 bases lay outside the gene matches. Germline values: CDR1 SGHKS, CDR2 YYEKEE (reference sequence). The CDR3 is CASSLLGQNQPQHF. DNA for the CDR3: TGTGCCAGCAGCTTATTGGGACAGAATCAGCCCCAGCATTTT.

The CDR3 nucleotides are TGTGCCAGCAGCCCCGTCGGCGTGGACACCATATATTTT. It translates to CASSPVGVDTIYF. This chain joins TRBV3-1 (or the pseudogene TRBV3-2) and TRBJ1-3; D not certain. V was pared by 4 bases and J by 8 bases, with 12 bases between. Germline V gene data show CDR1 as LGHDT and CDR2 as YNNKEL (reference sequence). The CDR3 loop spans 13 amino acids.